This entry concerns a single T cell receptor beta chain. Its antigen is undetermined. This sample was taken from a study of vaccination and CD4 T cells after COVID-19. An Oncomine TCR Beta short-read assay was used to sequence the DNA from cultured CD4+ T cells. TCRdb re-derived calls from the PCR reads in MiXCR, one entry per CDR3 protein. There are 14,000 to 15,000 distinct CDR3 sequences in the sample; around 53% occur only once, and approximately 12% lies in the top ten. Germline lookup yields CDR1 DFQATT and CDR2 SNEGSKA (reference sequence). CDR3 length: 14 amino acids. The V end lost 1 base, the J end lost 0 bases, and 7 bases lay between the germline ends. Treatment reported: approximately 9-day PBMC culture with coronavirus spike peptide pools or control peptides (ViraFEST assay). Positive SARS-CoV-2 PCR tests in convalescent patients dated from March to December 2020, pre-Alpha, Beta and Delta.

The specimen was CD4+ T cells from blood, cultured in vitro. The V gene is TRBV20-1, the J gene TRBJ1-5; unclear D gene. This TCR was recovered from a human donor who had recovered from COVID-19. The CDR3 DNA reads TGCAGTGCTAGAGGCCTTTATAGCAATCAGCCCCAGCATTTT. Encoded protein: CSARGLYSNQPQHF.